A single count supports the clone carrying this T cell receptor beta chain. The antigen remains undetermined. The CDR3 is 14 amino acids. V was cut by 3 bases and J by 3 bases, with 10 bases left in between. The germline CDR1 and CDR2 sequences are LNHDA and SQIVND (reference sequence). The data were taken from a study of CD8 T cells in Susac syndrome. The sequenced target, TCR beta, came from blood CD8+ and CD4+ T cells. The multiple sclerosis control group was made up of treatment-naive patients with stable or active relapsing-remitting disease. When the RNA was reverse transcribed, random hexamers were used with an input of about 0.5 to 1 ug. Amplification of TCR beta CDR3 across 54 Vbeta and 13 Jbeta was performed with immunoSEQ multiplex PCR. TCRdb used MiXCR to reprocess the immunoSEQ multiplex PCR reads, holding one entry per CDR3 protein. This sample has about 300,000 distinct CDR3 sequences, with approximately 85% found just once.

Study results and caveats: The study recognized that the number of individuals in its TCR sequencing and HLA analysis was relatively small.

The TCR originated in a human donor with multiple sclerosis. Sequenced: CD8+ T cells from PBMCs. The chain carries TRBV19 and TRBJ2-3; TRBD1 or TRBD2 may be the D gene (6 bases each). CDR3 in amino acids: CASSMRGATDTQYF. CDR3 nucleotides: TGTGCCAGTAGTATGAGGGGGGCTACAGATACGCAGTATTTT.